The 25 T cell receptor beta chains below were found in one sample sequenced in a study of identical twins. TCRdb called the 5' RACE reads again in MiXCR, with one record for every CDR3 protein. The repertoire holds a few hundred thousand distinct CDR3 sequences, under 9.5% seen once, with less than 2.5% in the top ten. These data are also associated with another study on yellow fever vaccine responses in identical twins.

The sequenced material came from memory (CD45RO+) T cells sorted from blood. All receptors come from a woman between 18 and 30 years old in good health.

This clonotype was picked up many times. This chain links TRBV12-3 or TRBV12-4 with TRBJ2-1; D assignment may be TRBD1 or TRBD2 (5 bases each). CDR3 length: 17 residues. V was shortened by 7 bases and J by 5 bases, with 24 bases between the two germline ends. The DNA of the CDR3 is TGTGCCAGCACTCCACTGGGACGCGCGGGCCTCAACAATGAGCAGTTCTTC. This gives the protein CASTPLGRAGLNNEQFF.

This clonotype was seen repeatedly, ten times or more. The CDR3 protein is CASSVPGTGETQYF. For the CDR3, the DNA is TGTGCCAGCAGCGTACCGGGGACCGGGGAGACCCAGTACTTC. The chain links TRBV9 to TRBJ2-5; D tentatively reads TRBD1 or TRBD2 (5 bases each). CDR1 and CDR2 (germline): SGDLS, YYNGEE. This CDR3 has 14 amino acids. Trimming left V 1 base short and J 5 bases short, with 12 bases between.

Many counts were recorded for this clonotype. CDR3 region: CASSQVRASNQPQHF. DNA for the CDR3: TGTGCCAGCAGCCAAGTGAGGGCTAGCAATCAGCCCCAGCATTTT. The gene calls are TRBV4-2 and TRBJ1-5; no definite D call. Trimming removed 1 base at V and 0 bases at J, with 7 bases between. Germline V lookup: CDR1 LGHNA, CDR2 YNFKEQ. The CDR3 runs 15 residues.

This clonotype came up many times. The genes are TRBV7-2 and TRBJ1-3; tentative D call: TRBD1 (5 bases). CDR3 size: 14 residues. The V end lost 3 bases, the J end lost 1 base, and 7 bases lay between the germline ends. Germline CDR1 SGHTA, CDR2 FQGNSA. CDR3 nucleotide sequence: TGTGCCAGCAGCTTCAGGGTATCTGGAAACACCATATATTTT. Residues: CASSFRVSGNTIYF.

In this sample, this clonotype turned up many times. V and J are TRBV5-1 and TRBJ2-1; 10 nucleotides align to TRBD2. J was trimmed by 4 bases and V by 0 bases; bases with no gene match: 13. Germline V gene data show CDR1 as SGHRS and CDR2 as YFSETQ. CDR3 length: 19 amino acids. DNA for the CDR3: TGCGCCAGCAGCTTGGGTCTTACCCAACTAGCGGGGTTTTACAATGAGCAGTTCTTC. Amino acids: CASSLGLTQLAGFYNEQFF.

This clonotype has a handful of counts. The chain links TRBV6-5 to TRBJ2-2; 9 bases align to TRBD1. The V gene's germline CDR1 is MNHEY and CDR2 SVGAGI. CDR3 length equals 18 residues. With 0 bases clipped from V and 0 bases from J, the junction kept 5 bases outside the gene matches. CDR3 nucleotide sequence: TGTGCCAGCAGTTACTCGAAACAGGGGGCAGCGAACACCGGGGAGCTGTTTTTT. Translated, it gives CASSYSKQGAANTGELFF.

This clonotype was counted only a few times. The genes are TRBV6-1 and TRBJ2-2; tentatively, D is TRBD1 (5 bases). Trimming shortened V by 7 bases and J by 0 bases, and 12 bases separated the two germline ends. CDR1 and CDR2 (germline): MNHNS, SASEGT. The CDR3 has 15 amino acids. CDR3 nucleotides: TGTGCCAGCAAAGTATCGACAGCGAACACCGGGGAGCTGTTTTTT. This encodes CASKVSTANTGELFF.

This clonotype was seen only once. With a much larger clone just one base away, this may be a read error. The chain carries TRBV5-1 and TRBJ2-4; 9 bases align to TRBD1. V was pared by 4 bases and J by 3 bases, with 8 bases of the junction left unmatched. The CDR3 consists of 16 residues. Germline V CDR1 and CDR2: SGHRS, YFSETQ. The CDR3 DNA is TGCGCCAGCAGCGGCCAACAGGGGGCTATCAAAAACATTCAGTACTTC. This translates into CASSGQQGAIKNIQYF.

J is TRBJ2-1 and V is TRBV9, with TRBD2 matching over 9 bases. V shed 2 bases, J shed 6 bases, and the junction held 6 bases outside the gene matches. This CDR3 contains 15 residues. Per germline, CDR1 SGDLS and CDR2 YYNGEE. The CDR3 DNA follows: TGTGCCAGCAGCGTGGGAGTAGCGGGAGCCAATGAGCAGTTCTTC. As protein: CASSVGVAGANEQFF. Full variable domain (outside the CDR3, taken from reference TRBV9 and TRBJ2-1): DSGVTQTPKHLITATGQRVTLRCSPRSGDLSVYWYQQSLDQGLQFLIQYYNGEERAKGNILERFSAQQFPDLHSELNLSSLELGDSALYFCASSVGVAGANEQFFGPGTRLTVL.

This clonotype was observed a handful of times. This chain joins TRBV18 and TRBJ2-6; 11 nucleotides match TRBD2. Germline V gene lookup returns CDR1 KGHSH and CDR2 LQKENI. The CDR3 contains 18 residues. Trimming cost V 1 base and J 0 bases; bases outside gene matches: 2. The CDR3 DNA sequence: TGTGCCAGCTCACCACAACTAGCGGGAGTCTCTGGGGCCAACGTCCTGACTTTC. It is translated as CASSPQLAGVSGANVLTF.

This clonotype was counted at least ten times. The chain combines TRBV11-2 with TRBJ2-7; D uncertain. V gave up 5 bases and J gave up 2 bases, with 7 bases separating them. The CDR3 spans 12 residues. Germline lookup yields CDR1 SGHAT and CDR2 FQNNGV. CDR3 region: CASSSRPYEQYV. Written as DNA, the CDR3 is TGTGCCAGCAGCAGCCGCCCCTACGAGCAGTACGTC.

This clonotype was detected many times. The chain employs TRBV3-1 and TRBJ1-4; TRBD1 matches 8 bases. Trimming removed 2 bases from V and 7 bases from J; junction bases left unmatched: 6. Germline V gene sequence: CDR1 LGHDT, CDR2 YNNKEL (reference sequence). The CDR3 has 15 amino acids. For the CDR3, the DNA is TGTGCCAGCAGCCAACAGGGGGCAGGCGGTGAAAAACTGTTTTTT. Translated, it gives CASSQQGAGGEKLFF.

This clonotype came up a few times. The rearrangement links TRBV10-2 to TRBJ2-2; D gene ambiguous. V lost 7 bases to trimming and J lost 4 bases, with 10 bases between them. From germline, CDR1 is WSHSY and CDR2 SAAADI. This CDR3 region has 13 residues. DNA for the CDR3: TGCGCCAGCACTCCCATTAGCACCGGGGAGCTGTTTTTT. Protein sequence: CASTPISTGELFF.

The table lists this clonotype with many counts. J is TRBJ1-2 and V is TRBV18; TRBD1 matches at 7 bases. Unmatched junction bases numbered 10, after V lost 3 bases and J lost 6 bases. This CDR3 comprises 15 residues. Germline V gene data show CDR1 as KGHSH and CDR2 as LQKENI. The CDR3 DNA sequence: TGTGCCAGCTCACCCCTAGAAAATACAGGGGATGGCTACACCTTC. It yields the protein CASSPLENTGDGYTF.

J is TRBJ2-1 and V is TRBV7-2, with TRBD2 matching over 13 bases. CDR1 and CDR2 from the germline V gene are SGHTA and FQGNSA. The CDR3 has 17 amino acids. V was pared by 1 base and J by 5 bases, with 5 bases of the junction left unmatched. Written as DNA, the CDR3 is TGTGCCAGCAGCTTAGTGTCGACTAGCGGGAGGAACAATGAGCAGTTCTTC. Translated: CASSLVSTSGRNNEQFF.

At least ten counts were recorded for this clonotype. The rearrangement uses TRBV5-6 and TRBJ1-1, with D tentatively TRBD1 (5 bases). The CDR3 consists of 12 residues. Germline V gene lookup returns CDR1 SGHDT and CDR2 YYEEEE. Trimming cost V 5 bases and J 6 bases, with 11 bases left between them. CDR3 amino acids: CASSRGVAEAFF. For the CDR3, the DNA is TGTGCCAGCAGTCGGGGGGTAGCTGAAGCTTTCTTT.

The chain couples TRBV27 to TRBJ2-5; D is tentatively TRBD1 or TRBD2 (6 bases each). V lost 8 bases to trimming and J lost 5 bases, with 18 bases between them. Germline V gene lookup returns CDR1 MNHEY and CDR2 SMNVEV (reference sequence). The CDR3 covers 14 residues. CDR3 residues: CASRGGGKAETQYF. CDR3 nucleotides: TGTGCCAGCCGAGGAGGGGGTAAGGCGGAGACCCAGTACTTC.

The V and J genes are TRBV12-3 or TRBV12-4 and TRBJ2-1, with D possibly TRBD1 on 6 matching bases. The length of the CDR3 is 16 residues. Trimming removed 5 bases at V and 8 bases at J, with 22 bases between. CDR3 in amino acids: CASSDPGTPLSDEQFF. CDR3 DNA: TGTGCCAGCAGTGACCCCGGGACACCTCTATCCGATGAGCAGTTCTTC.

In DNA, the CDR3 is TGTGCCAGCAGCGACTACAGGGACAGACTCTATGGCTACACCTTC. Protein sequence: CASSDYRDRLYGYTF. The genes are TRBV2 and TRBJ1-2; 7 bases match TRBD1. The CDR3 is 15 residues long. Germline loops: CDR1 SNHLY, CDR2 FYNNEI. The junction had 11 bases not matched to a gene; V was cut back by 6 bases and J by 4 bases.

There are many counts of this clonotype. This rearrangement joins TRBV12-3 or TRBV12-4 to TRBJ2-1, with 14 bases matching TRBD2. This CDR3 has 16 amino acids. Losses at the gene ends were 4 bases for V and 7 bases for J; bases not matched to a gene: 6. The CDR3 region is CASSSPGTSGSNEQFF. CDR3 sequence (DNA): TGTGCCAGCAGTTCACCCGGGACTAGCGGGAGTAATGAGCAGTTCTTC.

This clonotype was detected many times. The gene calls are TRBV6-2 or TRBV6-3 and TRBJ2-7; TRBD1 matches at 9 bases. The CDR3 runs to 14 residues. Germline V gene data show CDR1 as MNHEY and CDR2 as SVGEGT. V gave up 6 bases and J gave up 3 bases; unmatched junction bases: 6. The CDR3 protein is CASSRQGVYYEQYF. As DNA, the CDR3 is TGTGCCAGCAGCCGACAGGGGGTTTACTACGAGCAGTACTTC.

The table lists this clonotype with many counts. Written as DNA, the CDR3 is TGCAGTGCTAGAGCGGGATTAGCGTCTGGGGCCAACGTCCTGACTTTC. Translating it yields CSARAGLASGANVLTF. The V and J genes are TRBV20-1 and TRBJ2-6, with D tentatively TRBD2 (5 bases). CDR3 length: 16 residues. The V end was cut by 1 base, the J end by 1 base, with 11 bases between. The germline gives CDR1 DFQATT, CDR2 SNEGSKA (reference sequence).

The V gene is TRBV4-1, the J gene TRBJ1-3; D gene unclear. This CDR3 is built from 15 residues. Germline CDR1 MGHRA, CDR2 YSYEKL. The germline V and J ends were trimmed by 0 bases and 4 bases, with 10 bases remaining between them. The CDR3 DNA follows: TGCGCCAGCAGCCAAGATCTGCAGCCAGGAAACACCATATATTTT. Translation: CASSQDLQPGNTIYF.

The chain is built from TRBV14 and TRBJ2-3; 7 bases agree with TRBD2. V was pared by 4 bases and J by 2 bases, with 12 bases of the junction left unmatched. Germline values: CDR1 SGHDN, CDR2 FVKESK. The CDR3 is 17 amino acids. The DNA for the CDR3 is TGTGCCAGCAGCCTTCTTCTTGGCGGGGGATCCACAGATACGCAGTATTTT. Translated: CASSLLLGGGSTDTQYF. Using reference TRBV14 and TRBJ2-3 for the parts outside the CDR3, the full variable domain is EAGVTQFPSHSVIEKGQTVTLRCDPISGHDNLYWYRRVMGKEIKFLLHFVKESKQDESGMPNNRFLAERTGGTYSTLKVQPAELEDSGVYFCASSLLLGGGSTDTQYFGPGTRLTVL.

This clonotype was seen only a few times. The rearrangement joins TRBV7-2 to TRBJ1-6, with 7 bases that match TRBD1. V was clipped by 6 bases and J by 7 bases; unmatched bases: 9. Germline CDR1 and CDR2: SGHTA and FQGNSA. The CDR3 runs to 15 residues. CDR3 region: CASSNLDRVNSPLHF. The CDR3, as DNA: TGTGCCAGCAGTAACCTTGACAGGGTAAATTCACCCCTCCACTTT.